The present TCR beta chain was sequenced within a study of T cell responses to AZD1222 COVID-19 vaccine. Study-level points and caveats: Following two doses of AZD1222, Spike-specific TCR breadth and depth rose. Mapped onto spike, vaccine-associated CD4 TCRs spanned it and were dominant at 160-218 and 743-854.

V was trimmed by 3 bases and J by 7 bases, leaving 16 bases between them. The length of the CDR3 is 15 residues. Germline V gene lookup returns CDR1 GTSNPN and CDR2 SVGIG (reference sequence). Sequencing used immunoSEQ multiplex PCR; TCRdb keeps in-frame clones, though not all of them. The table has around 90,000 clones, 65% to 90% seen once. As for this clone: The target antigen is unknown.

Sequenced material: peripheral blood, taken on day 0 of AZD1222 vaccination. This chain joins TRBV30 and TRBJ2-6; either TRBD1 or TRBD2 may fit D (7 bases each). The TCR comes from an adult in good health. The chain's CDR3 is CAWRSRGGLANVLTF. In nucleotides, the CDR3 is TGTGCCTGGAGGTCCAGGGGGGGATTAGCCAACGTCCTGACTTTC.